This T cell receptor beta chain was recovered during a study of blood T cells in healthy people across ages. The length of the CDR3 is 13 residues. From germline, CDR1 is MDHEN and CDR2 SYDVKM. Trimming took off 10 bases at V and 3 bases at J, with 16 bases between the two ends. Primers used in a second PCR of about 6 to 11 cycles were a sample-barcoded 5' primer and a J-beta primer mix. Using its own MiXCR run on the 5' RACE reads, TCRdb lists one record per CDR3 protein. The sample lists 1.5 million to 2 million distinct CDR3 sequences, just under 50% occurring once. The chain uses TRBV28 and TRBJ2-7; weak D call: TRBD1 (6 bases). This TCR came from a woman aged 35 to 49 in good health. Sequences were obtained from blood. The CDR3 nucleotides are TGTGCCACCTCGGCAGGGGACCTCTACGAGCAGTACTTC. It specifies CATSAGDLYEQYF.